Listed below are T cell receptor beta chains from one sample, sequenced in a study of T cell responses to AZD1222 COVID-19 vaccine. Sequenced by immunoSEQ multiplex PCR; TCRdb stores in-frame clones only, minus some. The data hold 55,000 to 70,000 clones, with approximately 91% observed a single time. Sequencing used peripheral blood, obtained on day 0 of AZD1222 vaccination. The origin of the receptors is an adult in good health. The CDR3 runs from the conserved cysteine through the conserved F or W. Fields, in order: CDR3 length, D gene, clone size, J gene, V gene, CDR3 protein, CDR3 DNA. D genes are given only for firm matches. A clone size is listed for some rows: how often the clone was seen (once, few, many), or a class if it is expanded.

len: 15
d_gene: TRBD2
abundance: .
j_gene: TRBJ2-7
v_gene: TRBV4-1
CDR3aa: CASSQDSGAYYEQYF
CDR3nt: TGCGCCAGCAGCCAAGATAGCGGGGCCTACTACGAGCAGTACTTC

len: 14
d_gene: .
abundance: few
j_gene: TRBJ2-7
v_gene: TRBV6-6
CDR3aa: CASKPGGGRNEQYF
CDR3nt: TGTGCCAGTAAACCCGGAGGGGGACGAAACGAGCAGTACTTC

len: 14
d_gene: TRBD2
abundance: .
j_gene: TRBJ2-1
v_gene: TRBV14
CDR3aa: CASSRTSGYNEQFF
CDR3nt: TGTGCCAGCAGTCGGACTAGCGGTTACAATGAGCAGTTCTTC

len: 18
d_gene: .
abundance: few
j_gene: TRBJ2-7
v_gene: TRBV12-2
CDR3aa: CASRLSLSRPGPTYEQYF
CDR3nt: TGTGCAAGTCGCTTATCTCTAAGTAGGCCAGGGCCTACCTACGAGCAGTACTTC

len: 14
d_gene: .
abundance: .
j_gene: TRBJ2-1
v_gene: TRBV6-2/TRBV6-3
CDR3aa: CASSYSIGSSEQFF
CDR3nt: TGTGCCAGCAGTTACTCGATCGGTAGTAGTGAGCAGTTCTTC

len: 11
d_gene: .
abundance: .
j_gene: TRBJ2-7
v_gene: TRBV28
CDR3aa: CASSLNSGVSF
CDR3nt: TGTGCCAGCAGTTTAAACAGCGGTGTCTCCTTC

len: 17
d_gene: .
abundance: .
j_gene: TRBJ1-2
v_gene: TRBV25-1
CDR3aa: CASSESVGGRLSYGYTF
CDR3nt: TGTGCCAGCAGTGAATCGGTTGGAGGGAGGCTGAGCTATGGCTACACCTTC

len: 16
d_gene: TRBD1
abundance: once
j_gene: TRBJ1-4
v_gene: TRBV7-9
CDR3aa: CASSLGDRGRREKLFF
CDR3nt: TGTGCCAGCAGCTTAGGGGACAGGGGGCGACGAGAAAAACTGTTTTTT

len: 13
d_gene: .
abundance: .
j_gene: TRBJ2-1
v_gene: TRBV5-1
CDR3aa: CASSLVGAYEQFF
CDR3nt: TGCGCCAGCAGCTTGGTCGGAGCGTATGAGCAGTTCTTC

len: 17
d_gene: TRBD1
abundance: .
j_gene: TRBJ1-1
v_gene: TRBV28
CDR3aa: CASSFVGTDPPNTEAFF
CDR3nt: TGTGCCAGCAGTTTCGTCGGGACAGACCCGCCGAACACTGAAGCTTTCTTT

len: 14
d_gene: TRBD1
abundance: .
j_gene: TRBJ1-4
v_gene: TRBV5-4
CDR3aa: CASSWDRGNEKLFF
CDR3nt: TGTGCCAGCAGCTGGGACAGGGGGAATGAAAAACTGTTTTTT

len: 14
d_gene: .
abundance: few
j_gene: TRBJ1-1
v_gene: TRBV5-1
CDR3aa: CASSLFPGQNGAFF
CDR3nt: TGCGCCAGCAGCTTATTCCCCGGACAGAACGGAGCTTTCTTT

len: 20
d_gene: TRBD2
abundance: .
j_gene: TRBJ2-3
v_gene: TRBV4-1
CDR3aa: CASSHFIRPTSGRTPDTQYF
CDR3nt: TGCGCCAGCAGCCACTTTATTAGACCAACTAGCGGGAGAACTCCGGATACGCAGTATTTT

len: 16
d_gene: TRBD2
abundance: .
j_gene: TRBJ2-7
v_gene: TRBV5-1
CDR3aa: CASSFPSGASSYEQYF
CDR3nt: TGCGCCAGCAGCTTTCCTAGCGGGGCGAGCTCCTACGAGCAGTACTTC

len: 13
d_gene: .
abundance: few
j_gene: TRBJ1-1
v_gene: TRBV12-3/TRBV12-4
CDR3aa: CASSLASGTEAFF
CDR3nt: TGTGCCAGCAGTTTAGCGTCGGGCACTGAAGCTTTCTTT

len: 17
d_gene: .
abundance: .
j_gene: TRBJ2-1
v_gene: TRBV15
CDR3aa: CATSRDRSSVSDNEQFF
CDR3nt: TGTGCCACCAGCAGAGATAGATCTAGCGTGTCCGACAATGAGCAGTTCTTC

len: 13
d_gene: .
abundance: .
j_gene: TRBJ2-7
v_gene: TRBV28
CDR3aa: CASRGGHPYEQYF
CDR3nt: TGTGCCAGCAGAGGGGGACACCCCTACGAGCAGTACTTC

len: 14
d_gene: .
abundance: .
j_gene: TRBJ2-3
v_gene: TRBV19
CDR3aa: CASSEAVGWDTQYF
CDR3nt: TGTGCCAGTAGTGAGGCCGTGGGGTGGGATACGCAGTATTTT

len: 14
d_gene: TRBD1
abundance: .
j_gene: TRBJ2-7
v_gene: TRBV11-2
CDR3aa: CASSPRTGSYEQYF
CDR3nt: TGTGCCAGCAGCCCTCGGACAGGCTCCTACGAGCAGTACTTC

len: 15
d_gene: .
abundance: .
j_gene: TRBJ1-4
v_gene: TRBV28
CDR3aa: CASSFAGSPNEKLFF
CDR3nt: TGTGCCAGCAGTTTTGCAGGGAGCCCAAATGAAAAACTGTTTTTT

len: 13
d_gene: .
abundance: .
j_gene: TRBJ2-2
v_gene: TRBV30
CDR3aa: CAWRGAGAGELFF
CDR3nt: TGTGCCTGGCGGGGGGCGGGGGCCGGGGAGCTGTTTTTT

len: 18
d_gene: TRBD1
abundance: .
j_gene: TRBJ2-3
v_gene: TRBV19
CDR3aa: CASSIYLAGTGDTDTQYF
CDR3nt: TGTGCCAGTAGTATTTATCTGGCCGGGACAGGGGACACAGATACGCAGTATTTT

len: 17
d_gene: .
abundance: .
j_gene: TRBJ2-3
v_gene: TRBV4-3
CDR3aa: CASSQDPTSLQLGTQYF
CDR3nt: TGCGCCAGCAGCCAAGATCCCACTAGCTTGCAGCTAGGTACGCAGTATTTT

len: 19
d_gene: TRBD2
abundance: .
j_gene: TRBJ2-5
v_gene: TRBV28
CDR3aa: CASRIPPGGGLANQETQYF
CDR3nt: TGTGCCAGCAGAATACCACCCGGGGGGGGACTAGCGAATCAAGAGACCCAGTACTTC

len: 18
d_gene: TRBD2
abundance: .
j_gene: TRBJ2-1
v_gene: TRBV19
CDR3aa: CASSSGLAGGRAYNEQFF
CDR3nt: TGTGCCAGTAGTTCGGGACTAGCGGGAGGTAGAGCCTACAATGAGCAGTTCTTC

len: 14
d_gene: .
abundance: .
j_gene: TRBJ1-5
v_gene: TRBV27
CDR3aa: CASSLGPINQPQHF
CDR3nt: TGTGCCAGCAGTTTAGGACCGATCAATCAGCCCCAGCATTTT

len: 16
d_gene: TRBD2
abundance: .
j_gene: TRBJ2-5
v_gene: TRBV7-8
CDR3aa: CASSLGLAGGAETQYF
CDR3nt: TGTGCCAGCAGCTTGGGACTAGCGGGAGGGGCAGAGACCCAGTACTTC

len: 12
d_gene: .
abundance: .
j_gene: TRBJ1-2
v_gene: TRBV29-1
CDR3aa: CSVEGDLYGYTF
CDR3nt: TGCAGCGTTGAAGGGGACCTATATGGCTACACCTTC

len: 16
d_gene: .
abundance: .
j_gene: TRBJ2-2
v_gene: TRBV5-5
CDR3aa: CASSPQTNLNTGELFF
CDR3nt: TGTGCCAGCAGCCCTCAGACTAACTTGAACACCGGGGAGCTGTTTTTT

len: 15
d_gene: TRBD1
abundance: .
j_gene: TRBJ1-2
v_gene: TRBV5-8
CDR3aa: CASSLPPEGANGYTF
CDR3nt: TGTGCCAGCAGCTTGCCCCCCGAGGGGGCCAATGGCTACACCTTC

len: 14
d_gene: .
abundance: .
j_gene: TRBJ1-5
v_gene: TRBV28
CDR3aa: CASRPPGGGQPQHF
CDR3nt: TGTGCCAGCAGACCCCCGGGGGGAGGTCAGCCCCAGCATTTT

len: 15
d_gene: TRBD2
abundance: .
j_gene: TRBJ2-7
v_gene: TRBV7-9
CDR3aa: CASSSRVAGTYEQYF
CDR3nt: TGTGCCAGCAGCTCTCGTGTAGCGGGAACCTACGAGCAGTACTTC

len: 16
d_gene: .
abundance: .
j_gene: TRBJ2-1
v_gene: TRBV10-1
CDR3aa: CASSESRTLSYNEQFF
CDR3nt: TGCGCCAGCAGTGAGTCGAGGACACTTTCCTACAATGAGCAGTTCTTC

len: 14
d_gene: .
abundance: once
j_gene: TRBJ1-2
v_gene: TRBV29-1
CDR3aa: CSVEVRVGNYGYTF
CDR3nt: TGCAGCGTTGAGGTCAGGGTTGGTAACTATGGCTACACCTTC

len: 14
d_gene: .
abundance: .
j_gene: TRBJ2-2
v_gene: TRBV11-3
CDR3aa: CASSSGTGTGELFF
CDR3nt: TGTGCCAGCAGCTCCGGGACTGGAACCGGGGAGCTGTTTTTT

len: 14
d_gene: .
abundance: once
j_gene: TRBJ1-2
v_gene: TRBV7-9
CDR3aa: CASSLTRGIYGYTF
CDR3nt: TGTGCCAGCAGCTTGACCAGGGGTATCTATGGCTACACCTTC

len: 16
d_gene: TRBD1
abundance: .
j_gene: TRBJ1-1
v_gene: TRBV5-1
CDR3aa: CASSLGSGTGKTEAFF
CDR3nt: TGCGCCAGCAGCTTGGGCTCCGGGACAGGGAAGACTGAAGCTTTCTTT

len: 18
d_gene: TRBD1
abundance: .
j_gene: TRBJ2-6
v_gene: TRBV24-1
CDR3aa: CATSATTGGGSGANVLTF
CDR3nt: TGTGCCACCAGTGCTACGACAGGGGGCGGGTCTGGGGCCAACGTCCTGACTTTC

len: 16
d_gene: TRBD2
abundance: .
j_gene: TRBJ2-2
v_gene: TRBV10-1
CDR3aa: CASSEGSGRRAGELFF
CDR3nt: TGCGCCAGCAGTGAGGGGAGCGGGAGGAGGGCCGGGGAGCTGTTTTTT

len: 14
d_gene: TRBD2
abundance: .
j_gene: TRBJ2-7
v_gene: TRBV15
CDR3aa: CATSLSGTSMEQYF
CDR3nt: TGTGCCACCAGCCTGAGCGGGACTTCCATGGAGCAGTACTTC